The 17 T cell receptor beta chains given below trace back to one sample, sequenced in a study of shared clonotypes between healthy human individuals (TCRdb year 2020). Libraries were constructed by the immunoSEQ multiplex PCR assay. TCRdb limited this immuneACCESS table to in-frame rearrangements with V and J called. A share of clones is missing; checked studies link under half to unresolved V genes, and the rest is unexplained. For this sample the table gives roughly 1,000,000 clones, of which approximately 80% were detected only once. About 0.52% of the sample is held by the ten biggest clonotypes. Sequenced sample: memory CD4+ T cells from PBMCs. The intended sense of this specimen's cell subset or site label: CD45RA-negative fraction. These receptors came from a man aged 18 to 29 in good health. Some clones in this sample may be carry-over from other donors' samples.

The chain employs TRBV28 and TRBJ2-7; D gene unclear. Germline assignment: CDR1 MDHEN and CDR2 SYDVKM. V was cut by 5 bases and J by 3 bases, with 8 bases left in between. CDR3 length: 12 amino acids. The CDR3 DNA is TGTGCCAGCAGTAGTTCTCTCTACGAGCAGTACTTC. It is translated as CASSSSLYEQYF.

This clone has ten or more counts. J is TRBJ2-7 and V is TRBV28; D unresolved. V dropped 5 bases and J dropped 4 bases, with 15 bases sitting between them. The CDR3 runs 14 residues. The V gene's germline CDR1 is MDHEN and CDR2 SYDVKM. The CDR3 sequence: CASSTTRTLYEQYF. For the CDR3, the DNA is TGTGCCAGCAGTACAACGCGGACCCTATACGAGCAGTACTTC.

The table lists this clone with a count of one. The rearrangement links TRBV18 to TRBJ1-5; 10 bases map to TRBD1. The CDR3 loop spans 15 amino acids. CDR1 is KGHSH, CDR2 LQKENI, per germline. The J segment lost 2 bases and the V segment lost 5 bases, leaving 3 bases of the junction unmatched. DNA of the CDR3: TGTGCCAGCTCATGGACAGGGGGAGGCAATCAGCCCCAGCATTTT. Its translation: CASSWTGGGNQPQHF.

The rearrangement links TRBV6-6 to TRBJ2-5; 7 bases match TRBD2. V was pared by 6 bases and J by 3 bases, with 7 bases of the junction left unmatched. Germline V gives CDR1 MNHNY, CDR2 SVGAGI (reference sequence). CDR3 length: 14 amino acids. The CDR3 coding sequence is TGTGCCAGCAGGCAGGGACTACCCAAAGAGACCCAGTACTTC. Translation gives CASRQGLPKETQYF.

The chain recombines TRBV30 with TRBJ2-4; D is unresolved. Per the germline V gene, CDR1 is GTSNPN and CDR2 is SVGIG (reference sequence). The CDR3 runs 16 residues. Trimming removed 3 bases from V and 1 base from J, with 16 bases in between. In DNA form, the CDR3 reads TGTGCCTGGAGCGGACCCTCGAAGGAGGCCAAAAACATTCAGTACTTC. Translated: CAWSGPSKEAKNIQYF.

The CDR3 spells CASRQRQGRTGELFF. In DNA, the CDR3 is TGTGCCAGCAGGCAGCGACAGGGGAGGACCGGGGAGCTGTTTTTT. The V and J genes are TRBV28 and TRBJ2-2, with 8 bases matching TRBD1. Germline values: CDR1 MDHEN, CDR2 SYDVKM. With V trimmed by 6 bases and J by 5 bases, 8 bases remained unmatched. CDR3 length: 15 residues.

This rearrangement joins TRBV4-3 to TRBJ1-1, with D unclear. V was shortened by 1 base and J by 5 bases, with 14 bases between the two germline ends. Germline CDR1 and CDR2: LGHNA and YSLEER. The CDR3 runs to 15 residues. CDR3 in amino acids: CASSQGYGGRTEAFF. The CDR3 region has the DNA TGCGCCAGCAGCCAAGGGTACGGAGGGCGGACTGAAGCTTTCTTT.

This clone was observed once. The genes are TRBV28 and TRBJ2-5; the match to TRBD2 covers 13 bases. Matching the DNA end better, TRBJ2-7 makes the J call doubtful. Germline V gene data show CDR1 as MDHEN and CDR2 as SYDVKM. The CDR3 covers 17 residues. The CDR3, as DNA: TGTGCCAGCAGTTTATGGGAACTAGCGGGGGGGCCCGGCGAGCAGTACTTC. Protein: CASSLWELAGGPGEQYF.

The V gene is TRBV7-9, the J gene TRBJ1-6; D is perhaps TRBD1 (6 bases). Germline CDR1 is SEHNR and CDR2 is FQNEAQ (reference sequence). Trimming left V 10 bases short and J 7 bases short, with 14 bases between. This CDR3 comprises 13 residues. CDR3 region: CATSGQPNSPLHF. CDR3 nucleotides: TGTGCCACCTCGGGACAACCGAATTCACCCCTCCACTTT.

The rearrangement links TRBV27 to TRBJ1-1; maybe TRBD1 (6 bases). CDR3 length: 14 residues. V lost 2 bases to trimming and J lost 1 base, with 8 bases between them. Germline-derived CDR1 and CDR2 are MNHEY and SMNVEV (reference sequence). The DNA for the CDR3 is TGTGCCAGCAGTTTAACAGGGCGGAACACTGAAGCTTTCTTT. It translates to CASSLTGRNTEAFF.

The CDR3 loop reads CASSTGQVAYEQYF. The CDR3 DNA sequence: TGCGCCAGCAGCACGGGACAGGTTGCGTACGAGCAGTACTTC. The chain has TRBV5-1 and TRBJ2-7, with 8 positions matching TRBD1. This CDR3 region has 14 residues. V dropped 4 bases and J dropped 4; count of bases not matched to a gene: 7. Germline V gene data show CDR1 as SGHRS and CDR2 as YFSETQ. Drawing the rest from reference TRBV5-1 and TRBJ2-7, the complete variable domain is KAGVTQTPRYLIKTRGQQVTLSCSPISGHRSVSWYQQTPGQGLQFLFEYFSETQRNKGNFPGRFSGRQFSNSRSEMNVSTLELGDSALYLCASSTGQVAYEQYFGPGTRLTVT.

This clone came up once. The chain joins TRBV11-2 to TRBJ2-5; D unclear. The germline V gene has CDR1 SGHAT and CDR2 FQNNGV. The V end lost 5 bases, the J end lost 5 bases, and 12 bases lay between the germline ends. The CDR3 has 13 residues. Here the CDR3 reads CASSPGISETQYF. Written as DNA, the CDR3 is TGTGCCAGCAGCCCCGGAATTTCCGAGACCCAGTACTTC. The full variable domain, in which reference TRBV11-2 and TRBJ2-5 provide the parts outside the CDR3, is EAGVAQSPRYKIIEKRQSVAFWCNPISGHATLYWYQQILGQGPKLLIQFQNNGVVDDSQLPKDRFSAERLKGVDSTLKIQPAKLEDSAVYLCASSPGISETQYFGPGTRLLVL.

The chain employs TRBV27 and TRBJ2-7; tentative D call: TRBD1 (6 bases). Trimming cost V 6 bases and J 6 bases, with 12 bases left between them. Looked up from germline, CDR1 is MNHEY and CDR2 is SMNVEV (reference sequence). This CDR3 is 12 amino acids long. The CDR3 sequence is CASRNREREQYF. CDR3 coding DNA: TGTGCCAGCAGAAACAGGGAACGCGAGCAGTACTTC.

CDR3 nucleotides: TGTGCCAGCAGCCGACTCCCGACGACTGACAGGCCTCGGTATGGCTACACCTTC. This translates into CASSRLPTTDRPRYGYTF. This rearrangement joins TRBV11-2 to TRBJ1-2, with D tentatively TRBD1 (6 bases). Germline V CDR1 and CDR2: SGHAT, FQNNGV. This CDR3 spans 18 amino acids. With 5 bases removed from V and 5 bases from J, the gap between germline ends came to 27 bases.

The V and J genes are TRBV29-1 and TRBJ2-3; 9 positions agree with TRBD1. V shed 1 base, J shed 0 bases, and the junction held 5 bases outside the gene matches. This CDR3 has 16 residues. Germline CDR1 is SQVTM and CDR2 is ANQGSEA. CDR3 loop: CSVEGLQGASTDTQYF. CDR3 coding DNA: TGCAGCGTTGAAGGGCTACAGGGGGCGAGCACAGATACGCAGTATTTT.

The chain is built from TRBV6-1 and TRBJ1-5; 9 positions match TRBD1. V dropped 1 base and J dropped 2; count of bases not matched to a gene: 6. The germline gives CDR1 MNHNS, CDR2 SASEGT. The CDR3 spans 17 residues. DNA of the CDR3: TGTGCCAGCAGTGAAGTAAAGACAGGGGGTGGCAATCAGCCCCAGCATTTT. As protein: CASSEVKTGGGNQPQHF.

Notes on this clone: The same CDR3 arises from other DNA sequences in this sample as well. CDR3 in amino acids: CASNLRQGSTEAFF. The CDR3 region has the DNA TGTGCCAGCAACCTACGACAGGGTAGCACTGAAGCTTTCTTT. The rearrangement links TRBV27 to TRBJ1-1; 7 positions agree with TRBD1. CDR1 and CDR2 from the germline V gene are MNHEY and SMNVEV (reference sequence). This CDR3 has 14 amino acids. V was pared by 7 bases and J by 4 bases, with 9 bases of the junction left unmatched.